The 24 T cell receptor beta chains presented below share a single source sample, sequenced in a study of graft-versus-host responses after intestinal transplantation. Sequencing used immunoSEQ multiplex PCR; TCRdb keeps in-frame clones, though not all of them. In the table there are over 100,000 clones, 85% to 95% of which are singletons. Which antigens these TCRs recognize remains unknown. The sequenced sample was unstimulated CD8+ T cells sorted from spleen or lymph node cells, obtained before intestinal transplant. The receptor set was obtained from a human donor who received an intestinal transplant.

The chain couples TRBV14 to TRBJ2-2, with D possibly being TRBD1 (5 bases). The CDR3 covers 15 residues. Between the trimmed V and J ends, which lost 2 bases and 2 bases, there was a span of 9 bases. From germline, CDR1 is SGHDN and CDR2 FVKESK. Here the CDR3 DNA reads TGTGCCAGCAGCCAATGGCAGGGAAACACCGGGGAGCTGTTTTTT. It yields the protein CASSQWQGNTGELFF. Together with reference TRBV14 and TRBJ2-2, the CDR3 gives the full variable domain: EAGVTQFPSHSVIEKGQTVTLRCDPISGHDNLYWYRRVMGKEIKFLLHFVKESKQDESGMPNNRFLAERTGGTYSTLKVQPAELEDSGVYFCASSQWQGNTGELFFGEGSRLTVL.

The CDR3 sequence is CASSPVAGQKYSGANVLTF. The CDR3 DNA follows: TGTGCCAGCAGCCCGGTCGCGGGACAGAAGTACTCTGGGGCCAACGTCCTGACTTTC. The V call is TRBV7-8, the J call TRBJ2-6; D is possibly TRBD1 (7 bases). Germline lookup yields CDR1 SGHVS and CDR2 FQNEAQ. The CDR3 is made up of 19 amino acids. The ends were cut back, 5 bases at V and 0 bases at J, with 20 bases in the middle.

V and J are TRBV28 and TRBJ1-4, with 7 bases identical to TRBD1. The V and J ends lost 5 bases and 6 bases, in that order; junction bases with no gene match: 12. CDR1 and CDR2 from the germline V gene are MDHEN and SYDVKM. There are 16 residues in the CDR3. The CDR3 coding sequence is TGTGCCAGCAGTCTCCGCCTCGACAGGGAGGATGAAAAACTGTTTTTT. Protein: CASSLRLDREDEKLFF.

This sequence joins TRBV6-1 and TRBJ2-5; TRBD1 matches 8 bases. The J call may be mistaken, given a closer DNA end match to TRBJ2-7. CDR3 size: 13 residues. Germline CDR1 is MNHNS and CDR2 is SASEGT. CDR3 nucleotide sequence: TGTGCCAGCAGGGACAGGGTGGCACTCGAGCAGTACTTC. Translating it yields CASRDRVALEQYF.

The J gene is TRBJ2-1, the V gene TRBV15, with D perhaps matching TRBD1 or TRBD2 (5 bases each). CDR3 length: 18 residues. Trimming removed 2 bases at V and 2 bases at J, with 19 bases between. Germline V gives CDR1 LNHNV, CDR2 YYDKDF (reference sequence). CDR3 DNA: TGTGCCACCAGCAGATTCCACCCGGGGACCGCCACCTACAATGAGCAGTTCTTC. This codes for CATSRFHPGTATYNEQFF.

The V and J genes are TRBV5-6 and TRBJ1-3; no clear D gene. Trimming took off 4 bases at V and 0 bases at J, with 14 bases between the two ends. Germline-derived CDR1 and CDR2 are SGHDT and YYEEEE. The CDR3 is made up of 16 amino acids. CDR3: CASSPWTGSSGNTIYF. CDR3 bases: TGTGCCAGCAGCCCCTGGACGGGAAGCTCTGGAAACACCATATATTTT.

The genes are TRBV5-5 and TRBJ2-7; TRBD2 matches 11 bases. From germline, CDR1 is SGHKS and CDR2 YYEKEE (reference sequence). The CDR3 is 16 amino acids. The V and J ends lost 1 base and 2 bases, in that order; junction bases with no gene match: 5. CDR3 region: CASSLIAGGPPYEQYF. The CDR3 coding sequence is TGTGCCAGCAGCTTGATAGCGGGAGGGCCTCCCTACGAGCAGTACTTC.

This CDR3 reads CASSDPGTPSYTF. CDR3 nucleotide sequence: TGTGCCAGCAGTGACCCCGGGACACCCTCCTACACCTTC. J is TRBJ1-2 and V is TRBV28; weak D call: TRBD1 (6 bases). Germline CDR1 and CDR2: MDHEN and SYDVKM. The V and J ends lost 5 bases and 10 bases respectively, with 17 bases between them. This CDR3 has 13 residues.

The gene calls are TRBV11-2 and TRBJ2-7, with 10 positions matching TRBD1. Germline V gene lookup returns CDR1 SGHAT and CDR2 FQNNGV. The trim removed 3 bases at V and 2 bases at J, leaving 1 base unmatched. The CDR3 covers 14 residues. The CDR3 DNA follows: TGTGCCAGCAGCTTCGGGACAGGGGCCTACGAGCAGTACTTC. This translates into CASSFGTGAYEQYF.

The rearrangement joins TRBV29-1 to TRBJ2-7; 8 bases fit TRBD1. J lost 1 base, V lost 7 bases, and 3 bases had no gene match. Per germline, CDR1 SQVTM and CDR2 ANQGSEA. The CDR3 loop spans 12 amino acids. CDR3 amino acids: CSAGQGSYEQYF. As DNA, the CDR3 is TGCAGCGCTGGACAGGGATCCTACGAGCAGTACTTC.

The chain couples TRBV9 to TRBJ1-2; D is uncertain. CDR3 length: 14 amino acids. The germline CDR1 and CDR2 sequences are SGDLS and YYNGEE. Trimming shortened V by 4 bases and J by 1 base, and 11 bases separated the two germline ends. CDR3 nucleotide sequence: TGTGCCAGCAGCCCCTCGACGGATAACTATGGCTACACCTTC. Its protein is CASSPSTDNYGYTF.

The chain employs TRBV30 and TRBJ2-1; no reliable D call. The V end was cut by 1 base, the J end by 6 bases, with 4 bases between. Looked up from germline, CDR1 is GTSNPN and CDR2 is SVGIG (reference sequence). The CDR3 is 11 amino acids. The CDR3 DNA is TGTGCCTGGAGTGGGGTCAATGAGCAGTTCTTC. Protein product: CAWSGVNEQFF.

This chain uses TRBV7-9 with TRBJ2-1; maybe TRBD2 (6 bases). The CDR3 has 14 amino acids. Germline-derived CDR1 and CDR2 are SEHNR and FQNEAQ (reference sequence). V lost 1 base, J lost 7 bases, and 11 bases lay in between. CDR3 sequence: CASSLDRGGNEQFF. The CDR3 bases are TGTGCCAGCAGCTTAGATAGGGGAGGTAATGAGCAGTTCTTC.

CDR3 sequence reads: CASSLAQEYEQYF. In DNA, the CDR3 is TGTGCCAGCAGCTTAGCGCAGGAGTACGAGCAGTACTTC. The genes are TRBV7-8 and TRBJ2-5; the D is unclear. With the DNA end fitting TRBJ2-7 better, the J assignment may be wrong. Per the germline V gene, CDR1 is SGHVS and CDR2 is FQNEAQ. The CDR3 sequence is 13 residues long.

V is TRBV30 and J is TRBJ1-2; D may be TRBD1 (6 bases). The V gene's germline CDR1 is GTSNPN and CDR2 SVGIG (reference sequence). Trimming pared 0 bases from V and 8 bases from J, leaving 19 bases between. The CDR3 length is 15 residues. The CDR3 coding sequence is TGTGCCTGGAGTGTACTCCCCCGGGGGCAAGGGGGCTACACCTTC. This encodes CAWSVLPRGQGGYTF.

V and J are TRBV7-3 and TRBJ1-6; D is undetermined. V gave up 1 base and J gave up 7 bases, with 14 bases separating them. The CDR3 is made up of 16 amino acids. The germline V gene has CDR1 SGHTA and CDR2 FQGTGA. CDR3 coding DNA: TGTGCCAGCAGCTTAAGAGGCTCTACGGGGAATTCACCCCTCCACTTT. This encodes CASSLRGSTGNSPLHF.

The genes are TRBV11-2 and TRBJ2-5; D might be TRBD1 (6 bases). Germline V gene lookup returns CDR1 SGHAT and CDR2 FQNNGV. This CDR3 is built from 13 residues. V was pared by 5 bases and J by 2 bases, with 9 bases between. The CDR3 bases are TGTGCCAGCAGCAACAGGGTTCAAGAGACCCAGTACTTC. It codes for CASSNRVQETQYF.

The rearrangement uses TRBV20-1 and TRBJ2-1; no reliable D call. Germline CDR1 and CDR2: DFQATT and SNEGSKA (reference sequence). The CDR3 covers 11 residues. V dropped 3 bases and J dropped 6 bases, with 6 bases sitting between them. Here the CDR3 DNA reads TGCAGTGCTAGTATCTCCAATGAGCAGTTCTTC. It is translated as CSASISNEQFF.

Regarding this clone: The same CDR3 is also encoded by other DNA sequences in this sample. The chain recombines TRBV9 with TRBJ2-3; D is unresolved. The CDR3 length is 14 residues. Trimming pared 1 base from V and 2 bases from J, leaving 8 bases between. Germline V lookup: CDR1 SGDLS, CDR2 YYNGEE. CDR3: CASSVSRSTDTQYF. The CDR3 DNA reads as TGTGCCAGCAGCGTAAGTAGGTCCACAGATACGCAGTATTTT.

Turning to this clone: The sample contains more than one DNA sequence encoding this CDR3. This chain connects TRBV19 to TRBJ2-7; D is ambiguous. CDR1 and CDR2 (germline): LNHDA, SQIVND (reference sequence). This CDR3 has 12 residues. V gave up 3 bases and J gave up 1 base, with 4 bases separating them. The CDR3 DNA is TGTGCCAGTAGTATGGGGTCCTACGAGCAGTACTTC. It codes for CASSMGSYEQYF.

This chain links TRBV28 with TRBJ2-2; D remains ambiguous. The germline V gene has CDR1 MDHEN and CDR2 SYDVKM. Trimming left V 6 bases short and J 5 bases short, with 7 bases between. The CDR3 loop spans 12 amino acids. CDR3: CASRPVTGELFF. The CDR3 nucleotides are TGTGCCAGCAGGCCCGTTACCGGGGAGCTGTTTTTT.

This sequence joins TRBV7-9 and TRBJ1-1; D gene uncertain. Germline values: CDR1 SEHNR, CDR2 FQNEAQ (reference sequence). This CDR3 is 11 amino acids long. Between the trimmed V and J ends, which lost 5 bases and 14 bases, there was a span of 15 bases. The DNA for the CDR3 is TGTGCCAGCAGCCTCCTGGGTGACCTCTTCTTT. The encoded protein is CASSLLGDLFF.

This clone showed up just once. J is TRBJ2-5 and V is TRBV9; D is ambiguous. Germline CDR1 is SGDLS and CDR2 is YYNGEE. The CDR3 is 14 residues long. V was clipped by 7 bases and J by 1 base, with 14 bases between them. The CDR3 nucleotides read TGTGCCAGCGGTGCAGGAGACCTCCAAGAGACCCAGTACTTC. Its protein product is CASGAGDLQETQYF.

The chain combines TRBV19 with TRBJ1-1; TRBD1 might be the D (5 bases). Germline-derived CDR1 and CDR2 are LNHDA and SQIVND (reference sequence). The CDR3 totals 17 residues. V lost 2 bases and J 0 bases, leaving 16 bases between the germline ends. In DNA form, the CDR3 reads TGTGCCAGTAGTATATACAGGCCCGCCGAGTTGAACACTGAAGCTTTCTTT. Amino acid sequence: CASSIYRPAELNTEAFF.